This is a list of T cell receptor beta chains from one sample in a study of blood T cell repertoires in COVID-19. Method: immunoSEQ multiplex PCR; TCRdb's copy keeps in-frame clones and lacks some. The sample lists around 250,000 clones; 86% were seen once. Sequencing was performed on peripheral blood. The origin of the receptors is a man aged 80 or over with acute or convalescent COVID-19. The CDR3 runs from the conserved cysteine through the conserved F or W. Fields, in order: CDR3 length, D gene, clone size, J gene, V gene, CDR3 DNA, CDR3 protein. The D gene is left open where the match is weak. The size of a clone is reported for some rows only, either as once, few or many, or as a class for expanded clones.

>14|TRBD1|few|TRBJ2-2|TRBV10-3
TGTGCCATCACCCCAGGGGGTGGCACCGGGGAGCTGTTTTTT
CAITPGGGTGELFF
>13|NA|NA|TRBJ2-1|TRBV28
TGTGCCAGCAGTTTTTACTCCTACAATGAGCAGTTCTTC
CASSFYSYNEQFF
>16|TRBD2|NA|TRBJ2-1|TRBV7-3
TGTGCCAGCAGCCCCGTAGCGGGCACTCTAAACAATGAGCAGTTCTTC
CASSPVAGTLNNEQFF
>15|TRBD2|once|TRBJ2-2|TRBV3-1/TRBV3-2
TGTGCCAGCAGCCTTACTAGCGGGAGCACCGGGGAGCTGTTTTTT
CASSLTSGSTGELFF
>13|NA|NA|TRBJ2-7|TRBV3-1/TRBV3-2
TGTGCCAGCAGCCCCCGGGGGTCCTACGAGCAGTACTTC
CASSPRGSYEQYF
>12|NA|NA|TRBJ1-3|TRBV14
TGTGCCAGCAGCCCGCGGCCCGACACCATATATTTT
CASSPRPDTIYF
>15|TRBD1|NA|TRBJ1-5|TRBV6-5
TGTGCCAGCAGTTACGACAGGGTGAGCAATCAGCCCCAGCATTTT
CASSYDRVSNQPQHF
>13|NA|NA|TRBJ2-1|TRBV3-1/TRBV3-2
TGTGCCAGCAGCCCACCCTTCAGGCTTGAGCAGTTCTTC
CASSPPFRLEQFF
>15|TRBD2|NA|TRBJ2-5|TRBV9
TGTGCCAGCAGCGTATTGTGGGGGGGAAAAGAGACCCAGTACTTC
CASSVLWGGKETQYF
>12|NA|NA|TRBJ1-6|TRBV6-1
TGTGCCAGCAGACCGGGGGGTAAAGCCCTCCACTTT
CASRPGGKALHF
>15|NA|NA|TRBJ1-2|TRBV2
TGTGCCAGCAGTGAAGCACCGACAGGACCCAATGGCTACACCTTC
CASSEAPTGPNGYTF
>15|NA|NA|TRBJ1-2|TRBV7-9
TGTGCCAGCAGCTTCCCCAGGGGCAGCTTCTATGGCTACACCTTC
CASSFPRGSFYGYTF
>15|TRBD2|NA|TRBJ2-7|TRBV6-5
TGTGCCAGCACCCCTCCTGGTGGGAGGGCCTACGAGCAGTACTTC
CASTPPGGRAYEQYF
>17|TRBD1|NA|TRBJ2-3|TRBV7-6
TGTGCCAGCAGCCGCGGGATCGGGACAGGAAACACAGATACGCAGTATTTT
CASSRGIGTGNTDTQYF
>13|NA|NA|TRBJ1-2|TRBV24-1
TGTGCCACCAGGGATCAAAGGGGCGATGGCTACACCTTC
CATRDQRGDGYTF
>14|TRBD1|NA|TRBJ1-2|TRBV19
TGTGCCAGTAGTGCCCCCTCAGGGGGAGGTGGCTACACCTTC
CASSAPSGGGGYTF
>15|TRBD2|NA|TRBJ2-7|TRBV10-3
TGTGCCATCAGTGAGTCTGCGCGGGGGGCTTACGAGCAGTACTTC
CAISESARGAYEQYF
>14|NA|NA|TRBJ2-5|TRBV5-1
TGCGCCAGCAGTTTCTCCGAGGGCTCGGAGACCCAGTACTTC
CASSFSEGSETQYF
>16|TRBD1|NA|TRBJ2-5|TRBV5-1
TGCGCCAGCAGCTTTAATTACGGACAGGCTGAAGAGACCCAGTACTTC
CASSFNYGQAEETQYF
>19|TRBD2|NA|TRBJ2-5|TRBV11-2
TGTGCCAGCAGCTTAGTGGCCGGGACTAGCGGGGGACCGCAAGAGACCCAGTACTTC
CASSLVAGTSGGPQETQYF
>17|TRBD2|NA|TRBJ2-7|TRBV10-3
TGTGCCATCAGTGAGAAGACTAGCGGGGGGTCCCGGTCCGAGCAGTACTTC
CAISEKTSGGSRSEQYF
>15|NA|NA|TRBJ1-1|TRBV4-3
TGCGCCAGCAGCCAAGGGACCCGCGGGGGAACTGAAGCTTTCTTT
CASSQGTRGGTEAFF
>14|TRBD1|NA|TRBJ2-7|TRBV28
TGTGCCAGCAGTCTGGACAGGGGGCTTTACGAGCAGTACTTC
CASSLDRGLYEQYF
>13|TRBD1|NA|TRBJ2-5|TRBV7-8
TGTGCCAGCAACCGGGACAGCCAAGAGACCCAGTACTTC
CASNRDSQETQYF
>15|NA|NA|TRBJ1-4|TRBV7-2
TGTGCCAGCAGCTCCCAGACAGCAACTAATGAAAAACTGTTTTTT
CASSSQTATNEKLFF
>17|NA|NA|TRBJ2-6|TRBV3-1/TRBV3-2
TGTGCCAGCAGCCGCTGGCGGACCAGCGGGCGGGCCAACGTCCTGACTTTC
CASSRWRTSGRANVLTF
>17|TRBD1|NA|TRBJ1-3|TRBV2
TGTGCCAGCAGTGGGGCATCCAGGGGGCTCTCTGGAAACACCATATATTTT
CASSGASRGLSGNTIYF
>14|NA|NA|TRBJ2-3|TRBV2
TGTGCCAGCAGCGACCCCCTAGCACCAGATACGCAGTATTTT
CASSDPLAPDTQYF
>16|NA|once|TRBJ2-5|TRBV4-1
TGCGCCAGCAGCCAAGATACGGCAGGGAACCAAGAGACCCAGTACTTC
CASSQDTAGNQETQYF
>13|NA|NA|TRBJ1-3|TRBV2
TGTGCCAGTGGCCGGGGCTCTGGAAACACCATATATTTT
CASGRGSGNTIYF
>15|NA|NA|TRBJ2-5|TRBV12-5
TGTGCTAGTGGTTTCGGTTCGAGGGGGCAAGAGACCCAGTACTTC
CASGFGSRGQETQYF
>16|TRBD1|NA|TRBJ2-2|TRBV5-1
TGCGCCAGCAGCCCACCGGGACAGGGGGCGTCCGGGGAGCTGTTTTTT
CASSPPGQGASGELFF
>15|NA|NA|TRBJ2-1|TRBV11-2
TGTGCCAGCAGCTTAGAGGGGGGAAACTACAATGAGCAGTTCTTC
CASSLEGGNYNEQFF
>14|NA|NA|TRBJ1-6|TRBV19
TGTGCCAGTAGTACAGGGCCCTCCGGTTCACCCCTCCACTTT
CASSTGPSGSPLHF
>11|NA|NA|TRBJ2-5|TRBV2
TGTGCCAGCAGCCCCGGAGAGACCCAGTACTTC
CASSPGETQYF
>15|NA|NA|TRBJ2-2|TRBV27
TGTGCCAGCAGCCCGACAGGTAGCCGGACCGGGGAGCTGTTTTTT
CASSPTGSRTGELFF
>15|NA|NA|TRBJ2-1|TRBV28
TGTGCCAGCAGTTTTACCTACGGGAGAATAAATGAGCAGTTCTTC
CASSFTYGRINEQFF
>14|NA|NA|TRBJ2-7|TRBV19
TGTGCCAGTGGTCTGGTGGGAGGTTTCTACGAGCAGTACTTC
CASGLVGGFYEQYF
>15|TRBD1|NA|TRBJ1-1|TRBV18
TGTGCCAGCTCACCATTGGACAGGGCCGGCACTGAAGCTTTCTTT
CASSPLDRAGTEAFF
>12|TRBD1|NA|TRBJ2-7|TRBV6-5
TGTGCCAGCAGCCGTGACAGGGCGGCGCAGTACTTC
CASSRDRAAQYF
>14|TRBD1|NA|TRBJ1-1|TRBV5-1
TGCGCCAGCAGCCTAAGACAGGGGGGAACTGAAGCTTTCTTT
CASSLRQGGTEAFF
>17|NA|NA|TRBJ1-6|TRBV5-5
TGTGCCAGCAGCTTCAGCGGGGGACGGTCCTATAATTCACCCCTCCACTTT
CASSFSGGRSYNSPLHF
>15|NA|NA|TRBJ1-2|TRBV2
TGTGCCAGCAGGGCTGAGTTACTAAACTTCTATGGCTACACCTTC
CASRAELLNFYGYTF
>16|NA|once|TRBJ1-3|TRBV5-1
TGCGCCAGCAGCTTAACGCCGGGAGTCTCTGGAAACACCATATATTTT
CASSLTPGVSGNTIYF
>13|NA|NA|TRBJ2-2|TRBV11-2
TGTGCCAGCAGCCTCCGGACAGCCGGGGAGCTGTTTTTT
CASSLRTAGELFF
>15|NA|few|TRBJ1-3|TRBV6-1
TGTGCCAGCAGTGAAACCTCCGGCTCTGGAAACACCATATATTTT
CASSETSGSGNTIYF
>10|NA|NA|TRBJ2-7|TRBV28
TGTGCCAGCAGTTTACGCGAGCAGTACTTC
CASSLREQYF
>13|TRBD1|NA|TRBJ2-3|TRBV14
TGTGCCAGCAGCCGGGACAGGGTGGATACGCAGTATTTT
CASSRDRVDTQYF
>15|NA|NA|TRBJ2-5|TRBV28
TGTGCCAGCAGTAACAGGGTGGGGTGGTCGGAGACCCAGTACTTC
CASSNRVGWSETQYF
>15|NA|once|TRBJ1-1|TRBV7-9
TGTGCCAGCAGCTTAGCAGCCCGGGGGGCGGGTGAAGCTTTCTTT
CASSLAARGAGEAFF
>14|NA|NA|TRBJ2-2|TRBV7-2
TGTGCCAGCAGCTTATATACAAACACCGGGGAGCTGTTTTTT
CASSLYTNTGELFF
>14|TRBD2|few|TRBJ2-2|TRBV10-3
TGTGCCGCCACAACTGGAGCGGGGGGCGGGGAGCTGTTTTTT
CAATTGAGGGELFF
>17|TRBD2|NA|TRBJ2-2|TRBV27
TGTGCCAGCAGTTCAACAGCGGGAGGCTTCTTGGGGGGGGAGCTGTTTTTT
CASSSTAGGFLGGELFF
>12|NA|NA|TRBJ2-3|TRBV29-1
TGCAGCGTTGTTTTCGCGGCGGCCTCGGAGGATTTT
CSVVFAAASEDF